This T cell receptor beta chain was profiled in a study of T cells in Graves' hyperthyroidism and ophthalmopathy (dated by TCRdb to about 2019). Notes on the research overall: Peripheral blood samples were taken at the time of initial diagnosis, prior to any treatment. Following sampling, methimazole starting at 30 mg daily was given to hyperthyroidism patients, and high-dose intravenous methylprednisolone was given to ophthalmopathy patients. The 100 or so discovery patients were divided at random into training and test sets in a 7:3 ratio. Prospective prediction of ophthalmopathy was tested in an independent validation cohort consisting of about 20 hyperthyroidism patients and approximately 16 patients who later progressed to ophthalmopathy. Thyroid tissue and blood T-cell repertoires from more than five Graves' hyperthyroidism patients were also compared in the study. To identify TCR V-J signatures that set the groups apart, the researchers used a discovery cohort of 100 or so patients, made up of approximately 43 with Graves' ophthalmopathy and some 56 with stable Graves' hyperthyroidism. The paper reports TCR Vbeta CDR3 sequencing of more than 120 peripheral blood samples: around 45 ophthalmopathy, 75 to 80 hyperthyroidism and some 17 progressor patients.

The investigation overall reported the following: In validation, the model predicted progression to ophthalmopathy a median of roughly six months before onset, with roughly 70% sensitivity and 72.22% specificity. A model built on a 13 V-J signature distinguished ophthalmopathy from stable hyperthyroidism, reaching roughly 88% sensitivity and around 82% specificity in cross-validation and 80%/75% in testing. Sample size was not statistically predetermined, and blinding of investigators to group allocation was not performed. Blood samples also contained most of the expanded thyroid clonotypes (frequency above 0.001), which suggests that blood repertoires may reflect thyroid immune responses.

As regards this clonotype: Its antigen is currently not known. The record has no base qualities; no much larger clone is one base away.

Hyperthyroidism patients were newly diagnosed, had a disease duration of under 2 months, and were aged 18 to 65 years. Exclusion was applied to patients with uncontrolled infections, other autoimmune diseases, pregnancy or lactation. Diagnoses were established on the basis of clinical symptoms, serum thyroxine and TRAb, thyroid ultrasound, and orbital computed tomography. Blood from progressor patients was drawn when they were first diagnosed with hyperthyroidism, before any ophthalmopathy symptoms appeared. PBMCs were isolated from 10 ml of fresh peripheral blood by Ficoll-Paque density gradient centrifugation. Patients classed as progressors first received a Graves' hyperthyroidism diagnosis and then went on to develop ophthalmopathy during follow-up. Trizol reagent was used to extract total RNA, and RNA quality was then checked on an Agilent 2100 Bioanalyzer. Looking up the germline V gene yields CDR1 SGHRS and CDR2 YFSETQ. The CDR3 numbers 13 residues from cysteine through phenylalanine. Only CDR3 DNA remains: 39 bases, in frame from the first base. V lost 3 bases and J lost 5 bases, and the count of bases not matched to a germline gene is 3.

Amplification of TCR beta CDR3 regions was carried out from RNA transcripts. For the first round of RT-PCR on the TCR CDR3, the HTBI primer set was used together with the Qiagen OneStep RT-PCR kit. Libraries were constructed in a second round of multiplex PCR, after which size selection and purification were performed. Sequencing of the libraries was done on an Illumina HiSeq2000 using paired-end 100 bp reads. In the source study's methods: Raw data were processed with SOAPnuke, discarding reads with adapters, uncalled bases, mean Phred below 15, or no exact constant-primer or identifier match. High-quality paired reads were merged with COPE v1.2.5, and unique nucleotide sequences were defined as clonotypes. Clonotypes were aligned to IMGT TRBV, TRBD and TRBJ reference segments using MiTCR v1.1. The analysis included only V-J combinations with a frequency above 0.0001, which together covered around 99% of the repertoires. The TCS score was defined as the ratio of F50 (clonal expansion) to E x V (chaos), calculated using BLOSUM62-based TCRdist between CDR3 peptides within each V-J. Welch's t-statistics and random forest reduced roughly 530 V-J features to roughly 13, which were used in a naive Bayes classifier (R e1071). The public reads were reanalyzed by TCRdb: fastp trimming at Q25, MiXCR alignment, in-frame beta chains only. Each CDR3 protein appears once, grouped with its most common genes and DNA. The V and J calls, along with clone size, are taken from TCRdb and not from the paper's own processing. Recorded for this sample are more than 550,000 distinct CDR3 sequences; roughly a sixth of them occurred a single time. The ten largest clonotypes hold around 17% of the sample.

The TCR sequence derives from a woman between 45 and 60 years old with Graves' hyperthyroidism that later progressed to Graves' ophthalmopathy. The chain is made from TRBV5-1 and TRBJ2-5, with 8 bases matching TRBD1. Sample: blood. The DNA sequence is TGCGCCAGCAGCTCGACAGGGGCTGAGACCCAGTACTTC. Its coded protein is CASSSTGAETQYF.